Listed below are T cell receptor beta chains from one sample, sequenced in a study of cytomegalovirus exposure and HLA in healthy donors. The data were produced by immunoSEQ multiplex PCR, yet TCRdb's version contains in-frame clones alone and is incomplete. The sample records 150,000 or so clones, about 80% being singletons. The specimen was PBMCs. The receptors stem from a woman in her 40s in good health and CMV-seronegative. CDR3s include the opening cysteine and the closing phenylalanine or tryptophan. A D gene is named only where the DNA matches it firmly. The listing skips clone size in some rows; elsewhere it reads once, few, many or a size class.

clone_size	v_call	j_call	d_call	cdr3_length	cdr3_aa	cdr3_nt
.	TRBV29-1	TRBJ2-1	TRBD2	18	CSVEGLAGGPSSYNEQFF	TGCAGCGTTGAAGGACTAGCGGGAGGGCCCTCTAGCTACAATGAGCAGTTCTTC
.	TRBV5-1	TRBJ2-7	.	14	CASSGFLLSYEQYF	TGCGCCAGCAGCGGTTTCTTACTCTCCTACGAGCAGTACTTC
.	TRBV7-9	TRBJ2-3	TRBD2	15	CASSLVAGTTDTQYF	TGTGCCAGCAGCTTAGTAGCGGGCACCACAGATACGCAGTATTTT
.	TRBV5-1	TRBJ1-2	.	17	CASSLTATGGIGYGYTF	TGCGCCAGCAGCTTGACGGCTACCGGGGGGATTGGCTATGGCTACACCTTC
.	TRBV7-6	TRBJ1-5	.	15	CASTLTGGPNQPQHF	TGTGCCAGCACCTTAACGGGGGGGCCCAATCAGCCCCAGCATTTT
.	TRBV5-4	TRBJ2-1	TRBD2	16	CASSLYTSGTFNEQFF	TGTGCCAGCAGCTTATACACTAGCGGGACGTTCAATGAGCAGTTCTTC
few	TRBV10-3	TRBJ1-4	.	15	CAISQGSSTNEKLFF	TGTGCCATCAGCCAGGGTTCGTCGACTAATGAAAAACTGTTTTTT
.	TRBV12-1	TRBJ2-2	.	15	CASSYTGNRTGELFF	TGTGCCAGCAGCTATACAGGGAATAGAACCGGGGAGCTGTTTTTT
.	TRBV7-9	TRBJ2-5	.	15	CASSLGPRYQETQYF	TGTGCCAGCAGCTTAGGCCCACGGTACCAAGAGACCCAGTACTTC
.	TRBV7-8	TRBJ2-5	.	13	CASIRGGATTQYF	TGTGCCAGCATCCGAGGGGGTGCGACGACCCAGTACTTC
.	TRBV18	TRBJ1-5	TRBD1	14	CASSTRQGDQPQHF	TGTGCCAGCTCAACACGACAGGGGGATCAGCCCCAGCATTTT
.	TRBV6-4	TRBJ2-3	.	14	CASSGQGGADTQYF	TGTGCCAGCAGTGGACAGGGAGGAGCAGATACGCAGTATTTT
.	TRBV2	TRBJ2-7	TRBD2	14	CASSGDRATSGSKF	TGTGCCAGCAGTGGAGACAGGGCGACTAGCGGGAGTAAATTC
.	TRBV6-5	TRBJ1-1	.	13	CASSYSVNTEAFF	TGTGCCAGCAGTTATTCAGTGAACACTGAAGCTTTCTTT
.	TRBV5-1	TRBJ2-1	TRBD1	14	CASSSGTGLDEQFF	TGCGCCAGCAGCTCGGGGACAGGCCTTGATGAGCAGTTCTTC
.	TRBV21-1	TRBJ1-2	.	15	CASSNECLQGPGYTF	TGTGCCAGCAGCAACGAATGCCTACAGGGGCCTGGCTACACCTTC
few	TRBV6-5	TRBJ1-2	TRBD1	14	CASRIPGGNYGYTF	TGTGCCAGCAGGATACCAGGGGGGAACTATGGCTACACCTTC
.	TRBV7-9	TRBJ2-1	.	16	CASSSRLVRDGNEQFF	TGTGCCAGCAGCTCCCGACTAGTTCGGGATGGCAATGAGCAGTTCTTC
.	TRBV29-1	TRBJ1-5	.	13	CSVEEGTGQPQHF	TGCAGCGTTGAGGAGGGAACAGGCCAGCCCCAGCATTTT
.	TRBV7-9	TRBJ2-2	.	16	CASSPGQGANTGELFF	TGTGCCAGCAGCCCAGGGCAGGGCGCGAACACCGGGGAGCTGTTTTTT
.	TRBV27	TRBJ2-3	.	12	CASRAEADTQYF	TGTGCCAGCAGGGCGGAGGCGGATACGCAGTATTTT
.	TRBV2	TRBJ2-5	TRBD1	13	CASSLDRQETQYF	TGTGCCAGCAGTTTGGACAGGCAAGAGACCCAGTACTTC